This TCR beta chain was identified during a study of cytomegalovirus exposure and HLA in healthy donors. Overall study results and limits: High sensitivity and specificity were reportedly achieved when the classifier diagnosed cytomegalovirus status. What TCR beta sequences reportedly achieved was accurate prediction of HLA-A and HLA-B alleles in most subjects.

As for this clone: The antigen is unknown.

J lost 0 bases, V lost 3 bases, and 5 bases had no gene match. The CDR3 extends over 16 amino acids. The V gene's germline CDR1 is SGHTA and CDR2 FQGNSA. PCR employed 60 Vbeta and 13 Jbeta primers. Original processing notes: There were some 87 million unique TCR beta chains by a later count, and 8.5 million to 14 million of them were shared. Repertoires were generated with immunoSEQ multiplex PCR, while TCRdb's copy carries only in-frame clones and drops some. The V and J calls and clone size are taken from that table; D and trimming were inferred from the DNA. The sample has 150,000 to 200,000 clones; approximately 77% are singletons.

Specimen: PBMCs. The chain employs TRBV7-2 and TRBJ2-1; 7 nucleotides line up with TRBD2. This clonotype originated in a male donor in good health and CMV-seropositive. For the CDR3, the DNA is TGTGCCAGCAGCTTTACTGGGGGGGGCTCCTACAATGAGCAGTTCTTC. This codes for CASSFTGGGSYNEQFF.